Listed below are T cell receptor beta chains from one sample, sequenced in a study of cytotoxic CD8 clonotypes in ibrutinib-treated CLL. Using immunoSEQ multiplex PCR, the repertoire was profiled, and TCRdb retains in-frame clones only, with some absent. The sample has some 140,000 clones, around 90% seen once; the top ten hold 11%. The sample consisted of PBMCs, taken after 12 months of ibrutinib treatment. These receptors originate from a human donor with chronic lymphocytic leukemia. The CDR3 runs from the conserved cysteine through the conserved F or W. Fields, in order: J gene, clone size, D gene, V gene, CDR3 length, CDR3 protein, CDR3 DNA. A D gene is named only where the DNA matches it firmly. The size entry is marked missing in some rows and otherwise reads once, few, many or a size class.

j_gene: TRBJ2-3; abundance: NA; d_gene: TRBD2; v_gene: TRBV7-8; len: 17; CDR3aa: CASSSTIAGEHTDTQYF; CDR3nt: TGTGCCAGCAGCTCCACAATAGCGGGAGAGCACACAGATACGCAGTATTTT
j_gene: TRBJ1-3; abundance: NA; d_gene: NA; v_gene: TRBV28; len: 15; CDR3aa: CASHTGPLSGNTIYF; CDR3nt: TGTGCCAGCCACACAGGTCCACTCTCTGGAAACACCATATATTTT
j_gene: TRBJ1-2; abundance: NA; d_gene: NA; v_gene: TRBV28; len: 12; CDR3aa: CASSLSGAGYTF; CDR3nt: TGTGCCAGCAGCCTCTCAGGCGCTGGCTACACCTTC
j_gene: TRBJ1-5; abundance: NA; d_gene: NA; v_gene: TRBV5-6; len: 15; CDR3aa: CASSLWAGPNQPQHF; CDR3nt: TGTGCCAGCAGCTTGTGGGCAGGACCAAATCAGCCCCAGCATTTT
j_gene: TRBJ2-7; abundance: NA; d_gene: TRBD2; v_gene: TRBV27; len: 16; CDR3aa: CASLQLGASGIYEQYF; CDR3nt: TGTGCCAGCCTACAGTTGGGCGCTAGCGGGATATACGAGCAGTACTTC
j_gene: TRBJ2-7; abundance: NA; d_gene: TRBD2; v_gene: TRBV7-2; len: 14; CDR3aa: CASSLKREIDEQYF; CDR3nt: TGTGCCAGCAGCTTAAAGCGGGAGATAGACGAGCAGTACTTC
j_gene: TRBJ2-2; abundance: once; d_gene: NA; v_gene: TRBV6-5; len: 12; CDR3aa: CASSEQAGELFF; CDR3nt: TGTGCCAGCAGTGAGCAAGCTGGGGAGCTGTTTTTT
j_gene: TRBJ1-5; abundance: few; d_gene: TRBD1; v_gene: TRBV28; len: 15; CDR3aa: CASSSTGVSNQPQHF; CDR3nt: TGTGCCAGCAGCTCGACAGGGGTTAGCAATCAGCCCCAGCATTTT
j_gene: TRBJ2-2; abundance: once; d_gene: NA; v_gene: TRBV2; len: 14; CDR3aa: CASSLRIDTGELFF; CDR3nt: TGTGCCAGCAGTCTCCGGATCGACACCGGGGAGCTGTTTTTT
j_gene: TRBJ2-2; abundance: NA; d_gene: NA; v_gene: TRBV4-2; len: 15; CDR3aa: CASSQEWLATGELFF; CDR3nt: TGTGCCAGCAGCCAAGAATGGCTAGCGACCGGGGAGCTGTTTTTT
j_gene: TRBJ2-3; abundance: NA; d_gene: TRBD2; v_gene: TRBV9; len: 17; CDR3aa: CASSVELAGKGTDTQYF; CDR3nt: TGTGCCAGCAGCGTAGAGCTAGCGGGAAAGGGTACAGATACGCAGTATTTT
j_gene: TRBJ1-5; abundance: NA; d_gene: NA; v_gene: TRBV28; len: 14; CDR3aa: CASSFQGSGQPQHF; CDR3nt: TGTGCCAGCAGTTTTCAGGGCAGCGGCCAGCCCCAGCATTTT
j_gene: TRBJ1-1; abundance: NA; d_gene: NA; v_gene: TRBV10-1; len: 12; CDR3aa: CASSGDGDEAFF; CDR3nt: TGCGCCAGCAGTGGCGACGGGGACGAAGCTTTCTTT
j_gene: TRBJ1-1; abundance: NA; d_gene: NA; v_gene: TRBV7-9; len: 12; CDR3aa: CASSSMVTEAFF; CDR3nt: TGTGCCAGCAGCTCAATGGTGACTGAAGCTTTCTTT
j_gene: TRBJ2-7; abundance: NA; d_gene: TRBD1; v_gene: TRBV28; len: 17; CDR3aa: CASSQIPGQGVSYEQYF; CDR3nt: TGTGCCAGCAGCCAAATCCCGGGACAGGGGGTCTCTTACGAGCAGTACTTC
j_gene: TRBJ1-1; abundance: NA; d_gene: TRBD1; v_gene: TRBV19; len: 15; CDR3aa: CASTSGGAFDTEAFF; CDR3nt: TGTGCCAGTACCTCAGGGGGCGCTTTCGACACTGAAGCTTTCTTT
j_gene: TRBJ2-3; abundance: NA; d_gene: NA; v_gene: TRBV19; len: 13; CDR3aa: CASSWVLTDTQYF; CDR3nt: TGTGCCAGTAGTTGGGTACTAACAGATACGCAGTATTTT
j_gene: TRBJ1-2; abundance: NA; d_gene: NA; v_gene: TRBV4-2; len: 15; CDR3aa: CASSQLEQTRDGYTF; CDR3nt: TGTGCCAGCAGCCAACTGGAACAGACTCGGGATGGCTACACCTTC
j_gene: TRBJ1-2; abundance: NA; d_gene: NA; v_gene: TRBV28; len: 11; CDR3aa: CASRKNYGYTF; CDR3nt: TGTGCCAGCAGGAAAAACTATGGCTACACCTTC
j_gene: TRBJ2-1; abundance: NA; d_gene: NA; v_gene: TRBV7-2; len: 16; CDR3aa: CASSSPPGPLYNEQFF; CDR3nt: TGTGCCAGCAGCTCTCCTCCGGGACCTCTTTACAATGAGCAGTTCTTC
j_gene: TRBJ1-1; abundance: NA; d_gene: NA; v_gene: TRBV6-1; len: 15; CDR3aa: CASSEASGTTQEAFF; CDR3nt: TGTGCCAGCAGTGAAGCGAGTGGGACGACCCAAGAAGCTTTCTTT
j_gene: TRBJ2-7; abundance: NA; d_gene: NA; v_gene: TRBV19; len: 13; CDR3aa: CASSGTVSYEQYF; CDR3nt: TGTGCCAGTAGTGGGACGGTTAGTTACGAGCAGTACTTC
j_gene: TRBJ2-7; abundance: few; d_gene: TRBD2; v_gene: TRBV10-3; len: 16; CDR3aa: CATKGRREVIRDEQYF; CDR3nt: TGTGCCACCAAGGGGCGGCGGGAGGTAATTCGGGACGAGCAGTACTTC
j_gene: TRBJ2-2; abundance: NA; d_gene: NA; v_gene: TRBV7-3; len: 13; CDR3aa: CASSLTPAGELFF; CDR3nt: TGTGCCAGCAGCTTAACCCCCGCCGGGGAGCTGTTTTTT
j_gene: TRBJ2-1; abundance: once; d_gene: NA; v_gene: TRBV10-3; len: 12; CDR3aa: CAISPGSNEQFF; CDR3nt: TGTGCCATCTCCCCAGGGTCGAATGAGCAGTTCTTC
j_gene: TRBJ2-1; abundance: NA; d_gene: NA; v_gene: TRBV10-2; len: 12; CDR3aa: CATRASGDEQFF; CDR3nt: TGCGCCACCAGGGCTAGTGGTGATGAGCAGTTCTTC
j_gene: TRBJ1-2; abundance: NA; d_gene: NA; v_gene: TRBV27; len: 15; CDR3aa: CASSLSWGRSYGYTF; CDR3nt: TGTGCCAGCAGTTTATCCTGGGGAAGGAGCTATGGCTACACCTTC
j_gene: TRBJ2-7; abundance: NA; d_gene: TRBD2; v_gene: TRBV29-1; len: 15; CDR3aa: CSVTGTSGGRYEQYF; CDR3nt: TGCAGCGTCACCGGGACTAGCGGGGGGAGATACGAGCAGTACTTC
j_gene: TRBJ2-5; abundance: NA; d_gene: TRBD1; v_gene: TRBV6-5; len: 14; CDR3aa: CASSPVTGVGTQYF; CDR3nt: TGTGCCAGCAGTCCGGTGACAGGGGTGGGGACCCAGTACTTC
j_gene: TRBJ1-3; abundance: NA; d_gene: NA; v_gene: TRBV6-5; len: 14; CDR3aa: CASSYAGSKYTIYF; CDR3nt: TGTGCCAGCAGTTATGCGGGATCCAAGTACACCATATATTTT
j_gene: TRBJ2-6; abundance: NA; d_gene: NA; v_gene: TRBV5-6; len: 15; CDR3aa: CASSLGGSGANVLTF; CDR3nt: TGTGCCAGCAGCTTGGGAGGGTCTGGGGCCAACGTCCTGACTTTC
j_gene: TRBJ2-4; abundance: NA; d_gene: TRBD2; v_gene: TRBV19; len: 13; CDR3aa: CASTPTGGDIQYF; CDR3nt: TGTGCCAGTACCCCCACCGGGGGGGACATTCAGTACTTC
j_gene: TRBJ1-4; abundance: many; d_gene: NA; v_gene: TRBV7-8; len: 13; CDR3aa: CASSLFGGEKLFF; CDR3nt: TGTGCCAGCAGCTTATTCGGGGGTGAAAAACTGTTTTTT
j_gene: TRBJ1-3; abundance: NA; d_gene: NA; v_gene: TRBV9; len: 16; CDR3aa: CASSVDPGVAGNTIYF; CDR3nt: TGTGCCAGCAGCGTAGATCCGGGGGTGGCTGGAAACACCATATATTTT
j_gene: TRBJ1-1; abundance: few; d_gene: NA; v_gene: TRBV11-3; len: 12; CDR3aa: CASSLTATEAFF; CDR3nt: TGTGCCAGCAGCTTAACGGCTACAGAAGCTTTCTTT
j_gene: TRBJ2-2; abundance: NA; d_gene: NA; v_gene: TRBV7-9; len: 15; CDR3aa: CASSPGRGSTGELFF; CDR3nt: TGTGCCAGCAGCCCCGGTCGTGGGTCTACCGGGGAGCTGTTTTTT
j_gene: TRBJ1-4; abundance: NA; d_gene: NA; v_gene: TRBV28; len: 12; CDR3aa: CASEDAGEGLFF; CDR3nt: TGTGCCAGCGAGGATGCAGGGGAGGGACTGTTTTTT
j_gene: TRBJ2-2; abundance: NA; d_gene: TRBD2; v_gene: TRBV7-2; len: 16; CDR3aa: CASSGTSGTNTGELFF; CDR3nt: TGTGCCAGCAGCGGGACTAGCGGGACTAACACCGGGGAGCTGTTTTTT
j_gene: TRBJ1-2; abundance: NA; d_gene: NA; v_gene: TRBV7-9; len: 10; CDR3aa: CASSLVGYTF; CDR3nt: TGTGCCAGCAGCTTAGTTGGCTACACCTTC
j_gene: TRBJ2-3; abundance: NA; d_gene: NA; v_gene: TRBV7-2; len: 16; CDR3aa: CASSLAGGRSTDTQYF; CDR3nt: TGTGCCAGCAGCTTAGCGGGGGGCAGGTCTACAGATACGCAGTATTTT
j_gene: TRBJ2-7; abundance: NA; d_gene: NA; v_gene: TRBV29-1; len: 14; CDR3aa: CSAVDTPGGYEQYF; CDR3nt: TGCAGCGCTGTTGACACCCCCGGAGGCTACGAGCAGTACTTC
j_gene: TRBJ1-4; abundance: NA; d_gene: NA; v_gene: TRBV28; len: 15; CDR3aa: CASSLRQGRGEKLFF; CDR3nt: TGTGCCAGCAGTTTAAGGCAGGGGAGGGGTGAAAAACTGTTTTTT
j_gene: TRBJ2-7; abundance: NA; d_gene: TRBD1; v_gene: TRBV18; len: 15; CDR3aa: CASSPQGRLMYEQYF; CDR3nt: TGTGCCAGCTCTCCACAGGGGAGATTGATGTACGAGCAGTACTTC
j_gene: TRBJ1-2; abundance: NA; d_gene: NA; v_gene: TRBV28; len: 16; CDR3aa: CASSFPRGIRDYGYTF; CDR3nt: TGTGCCAGCAGTTTTCCTCGGGGCATAAGGGACTATGGCTACACCTTC
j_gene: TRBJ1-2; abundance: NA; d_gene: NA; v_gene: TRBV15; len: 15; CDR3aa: CATSSRPLGDYGYTF; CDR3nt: TGTGCCACCAGCAGCAGGCCTCTAGGGGACTATGGCTACACCTTC
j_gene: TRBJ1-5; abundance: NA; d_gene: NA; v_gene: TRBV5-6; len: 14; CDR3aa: CASSLKSSNQPQHF; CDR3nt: TGTGCCAGCAGCTTGAAGTCGAGCAATCAGCCCCAGCATTTT
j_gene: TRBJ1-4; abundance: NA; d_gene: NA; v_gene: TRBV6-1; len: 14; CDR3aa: CASSDPWAGEKLFF; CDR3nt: TGTGCCAGCAGTGACCCGTGGGCGGGGGAAAAACTGTTTTTT
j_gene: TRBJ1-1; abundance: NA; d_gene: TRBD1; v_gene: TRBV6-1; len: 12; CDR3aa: CASSEVTGKAFF; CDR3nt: TGTGCCAGCAGTGAAGTGACAGGGAAAGCTTTCTTT
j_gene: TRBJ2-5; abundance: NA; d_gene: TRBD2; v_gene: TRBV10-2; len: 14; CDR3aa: CASQTSGNQETQYF; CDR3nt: TGCGCCAGCCAGACTAGCGGGAACCAAGAGACCCAGTACTTC
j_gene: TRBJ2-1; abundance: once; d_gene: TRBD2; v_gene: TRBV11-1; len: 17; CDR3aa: CASRATSGLSSYNEQFF; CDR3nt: TGTGCCAGCAGGGCTACTAGCGGTCTGAGCTCCTACAATGAGCAGTTCTTC
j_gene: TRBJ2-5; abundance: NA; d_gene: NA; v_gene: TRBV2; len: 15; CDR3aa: CASSETTGTQETQYF; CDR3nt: TGTGCCAGCAGCGAAACGACGGGTACCCAAGAGACCCAGTACTTC
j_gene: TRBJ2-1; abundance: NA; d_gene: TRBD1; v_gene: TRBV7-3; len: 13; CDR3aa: CASSKGQGGEQFF; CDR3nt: TGTGCCAGCAGCAAGGGACAGGGCGGTGAGCAGTTCTTC
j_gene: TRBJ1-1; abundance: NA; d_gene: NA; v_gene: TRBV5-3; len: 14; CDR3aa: CARRWTERNTEAFF; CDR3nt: TGTGCCAGAAGGTGGACAGAAAGGAACACTGAAGCTTTCTTT
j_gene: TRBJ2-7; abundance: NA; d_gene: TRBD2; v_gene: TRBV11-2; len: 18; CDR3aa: CASSLEASTSGMYYEQYF; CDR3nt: TGTGCCAGCAGCTTAGAAGCTTCGACTAGCGGGATGTACTACGAGCAGTACTTC
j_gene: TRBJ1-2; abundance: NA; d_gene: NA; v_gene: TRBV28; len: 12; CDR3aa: CASAPVSGGYTF; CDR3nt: TGTGCCTCCGCCCCTGTTTCAGGGGGCTACACCTTC
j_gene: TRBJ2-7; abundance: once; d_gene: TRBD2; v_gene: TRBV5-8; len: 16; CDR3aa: CASSPTGRVTGSEQYF; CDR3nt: TGTGCCAGCAGCCCCACCGGGAGGGTGACAGGTAGCGAGCAGTACTTC